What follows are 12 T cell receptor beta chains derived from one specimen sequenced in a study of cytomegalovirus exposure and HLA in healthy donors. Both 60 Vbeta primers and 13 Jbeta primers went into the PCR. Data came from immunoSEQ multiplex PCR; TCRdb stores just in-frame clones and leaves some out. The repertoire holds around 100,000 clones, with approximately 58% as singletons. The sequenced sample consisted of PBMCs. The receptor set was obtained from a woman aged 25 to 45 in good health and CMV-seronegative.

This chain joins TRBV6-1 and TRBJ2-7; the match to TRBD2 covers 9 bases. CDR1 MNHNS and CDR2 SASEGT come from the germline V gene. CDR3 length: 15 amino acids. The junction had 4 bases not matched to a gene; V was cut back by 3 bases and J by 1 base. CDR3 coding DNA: TGTGCCAGCAGTGATGTGCTAGCGGGATCCTACGAGCAGTACTTC. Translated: CASSDVLAGSYEQYF.

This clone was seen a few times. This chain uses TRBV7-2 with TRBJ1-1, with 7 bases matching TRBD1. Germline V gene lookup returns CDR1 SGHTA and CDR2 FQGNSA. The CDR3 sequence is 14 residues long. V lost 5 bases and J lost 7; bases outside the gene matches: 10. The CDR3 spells CASSRGTAWNEAFF. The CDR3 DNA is TGTGCCAGCAGCAGAGGGACAGCTTGGAATGAAGCTTTCTTT.

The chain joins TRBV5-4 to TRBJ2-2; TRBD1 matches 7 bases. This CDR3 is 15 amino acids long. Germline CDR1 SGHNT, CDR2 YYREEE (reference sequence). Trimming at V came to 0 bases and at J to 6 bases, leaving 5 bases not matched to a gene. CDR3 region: CASSLVSGGAGELFF. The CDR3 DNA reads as TGTGCCAGCAGCTTGGTTTCAGGGGGAGCCGGGGAGCTGTTTTTT.

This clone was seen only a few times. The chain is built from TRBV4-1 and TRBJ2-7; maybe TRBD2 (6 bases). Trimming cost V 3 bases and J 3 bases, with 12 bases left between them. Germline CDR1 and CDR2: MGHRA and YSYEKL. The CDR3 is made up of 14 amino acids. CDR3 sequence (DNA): TGCGCCAGCAGCCAGAGGACGGGGGTCTACGAGCAGTACTTC. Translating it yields CASSQRTGVYEQYF.

As DNA, the CDR3 is TGTGCCAGCAGTTCTAGCGGGAGGCTCTACAATGAGCAGTTCTTC. It specifies CASSSSGRLYNEQFF. The chain employs TRBV28 and TRBJ2-1; TRBD2 aligns across 11 bases. CDR1 MDHEN and CDR2 SYDVKM come from the germline V gene. This CDR3 spans 15 amino acids. V shed 4 bases and J 3 bases; nucleotides not matched to a gene: 2.

The CDR3 loop reads CASNLASSTDTQYF. CDR3 nucleotide sequence: TGCGCCAGCAACCTAGCGAGCAGCACAGATACGCAGTATTTT. The V and J genes are TRBV5-1 and TRBJ2-3, with D possibly matching TRBD2 (6 bases). The CDR3 contains 14 residues. V was cut by 6 bases and J by 0 bases, with 11 bases left in between. CDR1 and CDR2 from the germline V gene are SGHRS and YFSETQ.

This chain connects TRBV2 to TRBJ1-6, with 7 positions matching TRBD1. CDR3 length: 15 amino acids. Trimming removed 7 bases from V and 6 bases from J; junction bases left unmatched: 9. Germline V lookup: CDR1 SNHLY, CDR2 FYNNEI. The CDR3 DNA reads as TGTGCCAGCATTCCGGGACAGCCACTTAATTCACCCCTCCACTTT. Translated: CASIPGQPLNSPLHF.

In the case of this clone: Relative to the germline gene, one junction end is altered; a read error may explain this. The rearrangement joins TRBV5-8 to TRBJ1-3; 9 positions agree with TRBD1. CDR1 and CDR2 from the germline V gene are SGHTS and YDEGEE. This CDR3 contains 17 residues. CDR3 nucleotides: TGTGCCAGCAGTTTGGCCTCGACAGGGGGCTCTGGAAACACCATATATTTT. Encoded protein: CASSLASTGGSGNTIYF.

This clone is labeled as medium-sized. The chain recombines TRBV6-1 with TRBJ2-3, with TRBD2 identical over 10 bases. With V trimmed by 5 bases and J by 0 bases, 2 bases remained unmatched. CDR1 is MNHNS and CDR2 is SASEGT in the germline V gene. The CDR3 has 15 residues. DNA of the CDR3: TGTGCCAGCAGTCCGACTAGCGGGAGCACAGATACGCAGTATTTT. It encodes CASSPTSGSTDTQYF.

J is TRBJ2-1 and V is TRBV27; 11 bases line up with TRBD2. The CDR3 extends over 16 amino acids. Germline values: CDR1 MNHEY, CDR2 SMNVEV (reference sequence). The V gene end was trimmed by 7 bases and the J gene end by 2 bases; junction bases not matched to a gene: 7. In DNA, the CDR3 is TGTGCCAGCACCTTAGCGGGAGGGCCTGCCTACAATGAGCAGTTCTTC. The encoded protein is CASTLAGGPAYNEQFF.

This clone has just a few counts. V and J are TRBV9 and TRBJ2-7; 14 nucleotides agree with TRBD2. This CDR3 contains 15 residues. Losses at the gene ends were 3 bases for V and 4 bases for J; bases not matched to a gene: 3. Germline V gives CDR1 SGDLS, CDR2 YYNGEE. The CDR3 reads CASSAGTSGSYEQYF. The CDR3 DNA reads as TGTGCCAGCAGCGCCGGGACTAGCGGGAGTTACGAGCAGTACTTC.

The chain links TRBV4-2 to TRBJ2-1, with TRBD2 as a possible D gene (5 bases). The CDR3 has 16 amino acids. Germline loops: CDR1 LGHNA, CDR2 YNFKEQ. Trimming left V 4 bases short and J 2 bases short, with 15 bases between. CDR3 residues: CASSPEGGLTYNEQFF. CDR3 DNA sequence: TGTGCCAGCAGCCCCGAGGGCGGGCTTACCTACAATGAGCAGTTCTTC.